The TCR beta chain under discussion was sequenced for a study of OX40 agonist ivuxolimab in advanced cancers. Method: immunoSEQ multiplex PCR; TCRdb's copy keeps in-frame clones and lacks some. The data hold about 17,000 clones, with 75% to 85% observed a single time. The trim removed 3 bases at V and 5 bases at J, leaving 3 bases unmatched. Germline V gene lookup returns CDR1 SGHNT and CDR2 YENEEA. The CDR3 loop spans 13 amino acids. This TCR derives from an adult with an advanced solid tumor such as melanoma, head and neck, liver or kidney cancer. V is TRBV11-3 and J is TRBJ2-7, with 8 bases matching TRBD1. The sequencing used CD4+ or CD8+ T cells sorted from blood, collected in a trial of the OX40 agonist ivuxolimab. The CDR3 DNA reads as TGTGCCAGCAGCTTGGGACAGGCTGACGAGCAGTACTTC. Residues: CASSLGQADEQYF.